Each of the 10 T cell receptor beta chains below was sequenced from the same sample in a study of T cell responses to AZD1222 COVID-19 vaccine. Here immunoSEQ multiplex PCR was the method, and the copy in TCRdb shows in-frame clones only, minus some. The data show 200,000 or so clones, roughly 92% seen once. Sample: peripheral blood, taken on day 0 of AZD1222 vaccination. The receptors stem from an adult in good health.

The chain employs TRBV11-1 and TRBJ2-7, with TRBD2 matching over 9 bases. Trimming cost V 3 bases and J 3 bases; bases outside gene matches: 9. The CDR3 length is 16 residues. Per germline, CDR1 SGHAT and CDR2 FQDESV (reference sequence). The CDR3: CASSFSSGEGNYEQYF. The CDR3 DNA follows: TGTGCCAGCAGCTTTTCTAGCGGGGAGGGGAACTACGAGCAGTACTTC.

This clone is labeled as medium-sized. V and J are TRBV28 and TRBJ1-2; the D gene is possibly TRBD1 (5 bases). Trimming cost V 5 bases and J 4 bases, with 14 bases left between them. The CDR3 runs 14 residues. Germline-derived CDR1 and CDR2 are MDHEN and SYDVKM. Written as DNA, the CDR3 is TGTGCCAGCAGTGCACCGGGACGGAGCTATGGCTACACCTTC. It codes for CASSAPGRSYGYTF.

The chain joins TRBV5-1 to TRBJ2-2, with 10 bases fitting TRBD2. The CDR3 has 17 residues. V was pared by 0 bases and J by 5 bases, with 7 bases of the junction left unmatched. The V gene's germline CDR1 is SGHRS and CDR2 YFSETQ. CDR3 protein: CASSLARASGSTGELFF. CDR3 coding DNA: TGCGCCAGCAGCTTGGCTAGGGCTAGCGGGAGTACCGGGGAGCTGTTTTTT.

DNA for the CDR3: TGTGCCAGTAGTATCCAGGGTACGAACACCGGGGAGCTGTTTTTT. It is translated as CASSIQGTNTGELFF. V and J are TRBV19 and TRBJ2-2; maybe TRBD1 (5 bases). Deletions cut 3 bases from V and 0 bases from J, with 8 bases between. This CDR3 has 15 residues. The germline V gene has CDR1 LNHDA and CDR2 SQIVND (reference sequence).

J is TRBJ1-3 and V is TRBV4-1; D not certain. This CDR3 is built from 14 residues. The V gene's germline CDR1 is MGHRA and CDR2 YSYEKL. Trimming left V 11 bases short and J 0 bases short, with 14 bases between. The CDR3 here is CAAGEAISGNTIYF. As DNA, the CDR3 is TGCGCCGCTGGAGAGGCGATCTCTGGAAACACCATATATTTT.

The CDR3 loop is CASSPRASVLNEQFF. The CDR3 DNA sequence: TGTGCCAGCAGTCCGCGGGCTAGCGTCTTAAATGAGCAGTTCTTC. The genes are TRBV3-1 (or the pseudogene TRBV3-2) and TRBJ2-1; tentative D call: TRBD2 (6 bases). This CDR3 region has 15 residues. CDR1 is LGHDT, CDR2 YNNKEL, per germline (reference sequence). V dropped 6 bases and J dropped 7 bases, with 19 bases sitting between them.

CDR3 protein: CASSLAGPGYETQYF. The DNA of the CDR3 is TGTGCCAGCAGTTTGGCGGGCCCCGGGTACGAGACCCAGTACTTC. This chain uses TRBV6-5 with TRBJ2-5; a weak D match, TRBD2 (5 bases). The CDR3 runs to 15 residues. Trimming left V 4 bases short and J 5 bases short, with 17 bases between. From germline, CDR1 is MNHEY and CDR2 SVGAGI.

The J gene is TRBJ1-1, the V gene TRBV5-4; D is uncertain. Per germline, CDR1 SGHNT and CDR2 YYREEE (reference sequence). Deletions cut 4 bases from V and 1 base from J, with 5 bases between. The CDR3 totals 12 residues. The CDR3 DNA sequence: TGTGCCAGCAGCCCGCCGAACACTGAAGCTTTCTTT. It specifies CASSPPNTEAFF.

This clone has just one count. The genes are TRBV7-9 and TRBJ1-3; D is uncertain. V was shortened by 3 bases and J by 0 bases, with 9 bases between the two germline ends. The CDR3 totals 15 residues. Germline CDR1 and CDR2: SEHNR and FQNEAQ (reference sequence). The CDR3 sequence is CASSLGGISGNTIYF. Here the CDR3 DNA reads TGTGCCAGCAGCTTGGGAGGAATCTCTGGAAACACCATATATTTT.

The genes are TRBV27 and TRBJ1-2; a possible D gene is TRBD1 (6 bases). The V gene's germline CDR1 is MNHEY and CDR2 SMNVEV (reference sequence). Trimming cost V 4 bases and J 8 bases, with 17 bases left between them. This CDR3 has 14 residues. In DNA, the CDR3 is TGTGCCAGCAGTTCAAGGGGGGTACTATCCGGCTACACCTTC. The encoded protein is CASSSRGVLSGYTF.